These T cell receptor beta chains were read from a single sample in a study of T cell responses to AZD1222 COVID-19 vaccine. TCRdb's copy holds only in-frame clones and misses some; the assay was immunoSEQ multiplex PCR. The sample holds 74,000 or so clones, around 84% seen once. The specimen was peripheral blood, collected on day 0 of AZD1222 vaccination. The receptors here all came from an adult in good health. Each CDR3 is given with its conserved first and last residue. D genes are given only for firm matches. Rows give clone size only sometimes, using once, few, many, or a class for an expanded clone.

v_call,clone_size,j_call,d_call,cdr3_nt,cdr3_aa
TRBV19,once,TRBJ1-2,NA,TGTGCCAGTAGTTACGGCTCTCAAGCTAACTATGGCTACACCTTC,CASSYGSQANYGYTF
TRBV7-9,NA,TRBJ2-2,NA,TGTGCCAGCAGCTTAATGCGGGCCCCCGGACCCGGGGAGCTGTTTTTT,CASSLMRAPGPGELFF
TRBV27,NA,TRBJ2-3,NA,TGTGCCAGCAGTTTACAGTTGAGCCCGGATACGCAGTATTTT,CASSLQLSPDTQYF
TRBV12-3/TRBV12-4,few,TRBJ1-2,NA,TGTGCCAGCAGTTTTGGCACCGCAGCACCCTCATTC,CASSFGTAAPSF
TRBV7-2,once,TRBJ1-5,NA,TGTGCCAGCAGCTTAGTCGGTCGGGACAATCAGCCCCAGCATTTT,CASSLVGRDNQPQHF
TRBV30,NA,TRBJ2-7,NA,TGTGCCTGGTTCTCAAAGAAGACCGTATCCTACGAGCAGTACTTC,CAWFSKKTVSYEQYF
TRBV2,NA,TRBJ2-3,NA,TGTGCCAGCAGTGTTATGGGGGGCACAGATACGCAGTATTTT,CASSVMGGTDTQYF
TRBV5-1,NA,TRBJ2-7,TRBD2,TGCGCCAGCAGCTTGCTAGCGGGGCCCTACGAGCAGTACTTC,CASSLLAGPYEQYF
TRBV4-1,NA,TRBJ1-6,TRBD1,TGCGCCAGCAGCCAATCCTCGGACAGGGGACCCTCACCCCTCCACTTT,CASSQSSDRGPSPLHF
TRBV5-6,NA,TRBJ1-1,NA,TGTGCCAGCCGAGGAAGTCTCATGAACACTGAAGCTTTCTTT,CASRGSLMNTEAFF
TRBV28,NA,TRBJ1-5,NA,TGTGCCAGCAACCCCCTTATAGGGGGCAATCAGCCCCAGCATTTT,CASNPLIGGNQPQHF
TRBV15,NA,TRBJ2-4,NA,TGTGCCACCAGCCGGGGGGCGAAAAACATTCAGTACTTC,CATSRGAKNIQYF
TRBV27,medium-sized,TRBJ1-5,NA,TGTGCCAGCAGTTTATGGGGCCCGGCCCCCAATCAGCCCCAGCATTTT,CASSLWGPAPNQPQHF
TRBV3-1/TRBV3-2,NA,TRBJ2-7,NA,TGTGCCAGTTCGACCCGGGGGACGACCTACGAGCAGTACTTC,CASSTRGTTYEQYF
TRBV18,NA,TRBJ1-1,NA,TGTGCCAGCTCTCCAACACGAGACACTGAAGCTTTCTTT,CASSPTRDTEAFF
TRBV6-4,NA,TRBJ1-1,TRBD1,TGTGCCAGCAGCCGGGACAGATCGAACACTGAAGCTTTCTTT,CASSRDRSNTEAFF
TRBV11-3,NA,TRBJ2-2,TRBD2,TGTGCCAGCAGCTTCGGACTAGCGGGAGGGGCCGGGGAGCTGTTTTTT,CASSFGLAGGAGELFF
TRBV21-1,NA,TRBJ1-5,NA,TGTGCCAGCAGCAAATTCTGCCTTAAGCTGGGGCAGCCCCAGCATTTT,CASSKFCLKLGQPQHF
TRBV27,once,TRBJ1-2,NA,TGTGCCAGCAGTTTATCAGTCGTGGACCATGGCTACACCTTC,CASSLSVVDHGYTF
TRBV5-4,NA,TRBJ2-2,TRBD1,TGTGCCAGCAGCTTGGACAGGGGAAGCGGGGAGCTGTTTTTT,CASSLDRGSGELFF
TRBV2,NA,TRBJ1-2,NA,TGTGCCAGCAGTGGTGAAGCGAATAGCTATGGCTACACCTTC,CASSGEANSYGYTF
TRBV28,NA,TRBJ2-2,TRBD1,TGTGCCAGCAGTTTCGACAGGGGGATGGCCGGGGAGCTGTTTTTT,CASSFDRGMAGELFF
TRBV3-1/TRBV3-2,NA,TRBJ1-2,NA,TGTGCCAGCAGTCAAGGGGCCCTCTATGGCTACACCTTC,CASSQGALYGYTF
TRBV19,NA,TRBJ2-1,NA,TGTGCCAGTAGTATCTTTTCTGCGGGGATTCAAGTGGGTGAGCAGTTCTTC,CASSIFSAGIQVGEQFF
TRBV18,NA,TRBJ1-5,NA,TGTGCCAGCTCACCACTTGGCGGAGAAGGGGGTGCCCTCAATCAGCCCCAGCATTTT,CASSPLGGEGGALNQPQHF
TRBV10-1,NA,TRBJ2-5,TRBD2,TGCGCCAGCAGTGAAGGACTAGCGTGGGAGACCCAGTACTTC,CASSEGLAWETQYF
TRBV16,NA,TRBJ1-5,NA,TGTGCCAGCATCATGGATCGGGACAAGGGGCAGCCCCAGCATTTT,CASIMDRDKGQPQHF
TRBV7-6,NA,TRBJ1-3,NA,TGTGCCAGCAGCCCCCGGGGGGAGAGCTCTGGAAACACCATATATTTT,CASSPRGESSGNTIYF
TRBV29-1,NA,TRBJ2-1,NA,TGCAGCGTTGAAGAAGGGCGTTGGGAGGACAATGAGCAGTTCTTC,CSVEEGRWEDNEQFF
TRBV7-2,NA,TRBJ2-1,NA,TGTGCCAGCAGCTTACGGGGCCATGAGCAGTTCTTC,CASSLRGHEQFF
TRBV7-3,once,TRBJ2-2,NA,TGTGCCAGCAGTCCCGTGGGGTCGGGCGGGGAGCTGTTTTTT,CASSPVGSGGELFF
TRBV19,NA,TRBJ1-2,NA,TGTGCCAGTATAGGGTACGGCAGCAACTACACCTTC,CASIGYGSNYTF
TRBV6-2/TRBV6-3,NA,TRBJ2-3,NA,TGTGCCAGCAGCCTGGACAGCATAAGATACACAGATACGCAGTATTTT,CASSLDSIRYTDTQYF
TRBV28,medium-sized,TRBJ1-2,NA,TGTGCCAGCAGTTTTTTGGACGCCAGTGAGGGCTACACCTTC,CASSFLDASEGYTF
TRBV5-5,NA,TRBJ1-1,NA,TGTGCCAGCAGCATTGGGGGACGGACAGAAGCTTTCTTT,CASSIGGRTEAFF
TRBV28,NA,TRBJ2-7,NA,TGTGCCAGCAGTTTAGCGACCTCCTACGAGCAGTACTTC,CASSLATSYEQYF
TRBV24-1,NA,TRBJ2-7,TRBD1,TGTGCCACCAGTGATTCCCTTGAGGGGGCGGACGAGCAGTACTTC,CATSDSLEGADEQYF
TRBV9,NA,TRBJ2-5,NA,TGTGCCAGCAGCGTAGGCGGGGAAGAGACCCAGTACTTC,CASSVGGEETQYF
TRBV6-5,NA,TRBJ1-1,TRBD1,TGTGCCACCTCCCTCAGGGGGGCGGTTGAAGCTTTCTTT,CATSLRGAVEAFF
TRBV28,NA,TRBJ2-1,TRBD1,TGTGCCAGCACCCTGGGGACAGGGTTCGGTGAGCAGTTCTTC,CASTLGTGFGEQFF
TRBV9,NA,TRBJ2-7,TRBD2,TGTGCCAGCAGCCCTCTTGGACTAGCCCACGAGCAGTACTTC,CASSPLGLAHEQYF
TRBV6-6,NA,TRBJ1-2,TRBD1,TGTGCCAGCAGTTACGGGGGGTCTCGGGACAGATATGGCTACACCTTC,CASSYGGSRDRYGYTF
TRBV6-5,NA,TRBJ1-2,NA,TGTGCCAGCAGTTACCGTGGGGCGTACGTGGGTGGCTACACCTTC,CASSYRGAYVGGYTF
TRBV5-1,NA,TRBJ1-2,NA,TGCGCCAGCAGCTTGTTCGGACAGAACTATGGCTACACCTTC,CASSLFGQNYGYTF
TRBV15,NA,TRBJ2-7,NA,TGTGCCACCAGCAGAGATCTGAAGGGCGGGTACGAGCAGTACTTC,CATSRDLKGGYEQYF